This T cell receptor beta chain was retrieved from a study of T-cell reconstitution after alpha-beta-depleted transplantation in children (dated by TCRdb to about 2016). With regard to the full study: Using TCR repertoire profiling, the study followed T-cell immune reconstitution in a quantitative way in children after TCRalphabeta/CD19-depleted allogeneic hematopoietic cell transplantation.

Broad study findings and their caveats: In some patients, the high TCRbeta diversity seen at day 60 was put down to recipient T cells and intrathymic progenitors that had survived conditioning. Over subsequent months, a decline in hyperexpanded clone frequencies was noted, and after one year, T-cell counts and TCRbeta diversity were mostly ascribed to newly produced T cells. The apparently early recovery of alphabetaT-cell counts about two months after transplant reportedly depended on only several hundred rapidly expanded clones that came from non-depleted graft cells.

The treatment or condition label on this specimen signifies: allogeneic hematopoietic cell transplantation with graft depleted of TCRalphabeta T cells and CD19 B cells. The children who served as transplant recipients had been given grafts of TCRalphabeta/CD19-depleted allogeneic hematopoietic cells. Library construction relied on PCR. Data came from an Illumina HiSeq 2500. To normalize quantification of the TCRbeta repertoire, the TCR libraries were built with molecular barcoding that relied on unique molecular identifiers. Through fastp at Q25 and MiXCR, TCRdb rebuilt clones from the public reads, retaining in-frame beta chains. Merged by CDR3 protein, the rows form single entries marked with the most common genes and DNA. In this sample the table shows 250,000 to 300,000 distinct CDR3 sequences, about 9.5% of which occur a single time. Together, the top ten hold 7.5% of the sample. This clonotype was detected a few times. Its antigen is unknown. No much larger clone exists at a distance of one base, and base qualities are not known.

Specimen: PBMCs, collected before TCRalphabeta/CD19-depleted stem cell transplant. The TCR comes from a boy in the first two years of life with acute myeloid leukemia, due to receive a stem cell transplant.

The DNA reads TGTGCCAGCTCATCCACAGGGGTCGACTCCTACGAGCAGTACTTC. Translated, it gives CASSSTGVDSYEQYF. The sequence links TRBV18 to TRBJ2-7; 7 bases in between match TRBD1. Sequences KGHSH (CDR1) and LQKENI (CDR2) are obtained from the germline V gene. V is pruned by 5 bases and J by 0 bases, leaving 7 bases of the junction without a gene match. The cysteine opens and the phenylalanine closes a CDR3 of 15 amino acids. Only CDR3 DNA remains: 45 bases, in frame from the first base.